Presented here are 20 T cell receptor beta chains from one specimen sequenced in a study of identical twins. TCRdb recomputed calls from the 5' RACE reads with MiXCR, one row per CDR3 protein. The data contain 450,000 or so distinct CDR3 sequences, approximately 14% of them seen just once; the ten biggest clones take up over 0.5%. This sample also appeared in a second study, on yellow fever vaccine responses in identical twins.

The material sequenced was CD4+ T cells sorted from blood. The source of these receptors is a woman between 18 and 29 years old in good health.

This clonotype was seen more than once but under ten times. DNA of the CDR3: TGTGCCAGCACCTCTTGGTTGACCTCGTGGTACACCTTC. This sequence encodes CASTSWLTSWYTF. The chain employs TRBV7-9 and TRBJ1-2; no clear D. The CDR3 spans 13 residues. The V gene's germline CDR1 is SEHNR and CDR2 FQNEAQ (reference sequence). The V gene lost 7 bases and the J gene lost 11 bases, with 20 bases spanning the gap.

This clonotype was detected only a few times. J is TRBJ1-5 and V is TRBV6-2 or TRBV6-3, with 7 bases aligning to TRBD1. The germline CDR1 and CDR2 sequences are MNHEY and SVGEGT. The trim removed 0 bases at V and 5 bases at J, leaving 4 bases unmatched. CDR3 length: 15 residues. DNA for the CDR3: TGTGCCAGCAGTTACTCCGGGACAGACTATCAGCCCCAGCATTTT. Its protein product is CASSYSGTDYQPQHF.

V gene TRBV6-1 combines with J gene TRBJ2-3; 14 bases line up with TRBD2. The CDR3 totals 18 residues. The V gene's germline CDR1 is MNHNS and CDR2 SASEGT. The V gene end was trimmed by 5 bases and the J gene end by 2 bases; junction bases not matched to a gene: 9. The CDR3 reads CASSKRGTSGSYTDTQYF. The CDR3 nucleotides are TGTGCCAGCAGTAAACGGGGGACTAGCGGGAGTTACACAGATACGCAGTATTTT.

This clonotype was counted a few times. The V call is TRBV28, the J call TRBJ2-6, with 7 bases that match TRBD2. The V gene end was trimmed by 8 bases and the J gene end by 0 bases; junction bases not matched to a gene: 7. This CDR3 region has 16 residues. The germline gives CDR1 MDHEN, CDR2 SYDVKM. The CDR3 region is CASLGWGGSGANVLTF. The CDR3 coding sequence is TGTGCCAGCCTAGGGTGGGGGGGCTCTGGGGCCAACGTCCTGACTTTC.

This clonotype was seen a handful of times. V usage is TRBV5-4 and J usage is TRBJ2-1, with D unresolved. Trimming cost V 4 bases and J 9 bases, with 11 bases left between them. Looked up from germline, CDR1 is SGHNT and CDR2 is YYREEE (reference sequence). This CDR3 is built from 12 residues. Here the CDR3 DNA reads TGTGCCAGCAGCCTTAGGGTTAGTGAGCAGTTCTTC. It encodes CASSLRVSEQFF. The full variable domain, with the rest looked up from reference TRBV5-4 and TRBJ2-1, is ETGVTQSPTHLIKTRGQQVTLRCSSQSGHNTVSWYQQALGQGPQFIFQYYREEENGRGNFPPRFSGLQFPNYSSELNVNALELDDSALYLCASSLRVSEQFFGPGTRLTVL.

The V and J genes are TRBV10-3 and TRBJ2-7; possibly TRBD1 for D (6 bases). Germline V lookup: CDR1 ENHRY, CDR2 SYGVKD. This CDR3 region has 13 residues. V gave up 6 bases and J gave up 3 bases, with 12 bases separating them. The CDR3 nucleotides read TGTGCCATCAGCCCAGGGGTGGACTACGAGCAGTACTTC. Its translation: CAISPGVDYEQYF.

V is TRBV28 and J is TRBJ2-5; D uncertain. The CDR3 is 13 residues long. V dropped 3 bases and J dropped 5 bases, with 10 bases sitting between them. Germline V gene data show CDR1 as MDHEN and CDR2 as SYDVKM. CDR3 in amino acids: CASSFRAWETQYF. As DNA, the CDR3 is TGTGCCAGCAGTTTCCGGGCCTGGGAGACCCAGTACTTC.

The chain joins TRBV7-9 to TRBJ2-3, with 7 bases aligning to TRBD1. Per the germline V gene, CDR1 is SEHNR and CDR2 is FQNEAQ (reference sequence). CDR3 length: 15 residues. Trimming at V came to 2 bases and at J to 4 bases, leaving 6 bases not matched to a gene. The CDR3 coding sequence is TGTGCCAGCAGCTTAAGGGGGCTAGTCGCAGATACGCAGTATTTT. This translates into CASSLRGLVADTQYF.

This chain connects TRBV6-2 or TRBV6-3 to TRBJ2-3; 13 bases agree with TRBD2. The CDR3 sequence is 15 residues long. Trimming removed 6 bases from V and 3 bases from J; junction bases left unmatched: 3. Germline CDR1 is MNHEY and CDR2 is SVGEGT. CDR3 amino acids: CASRTSGRLTDTQYF. The DNA of the CDR3 is TGTGCCAGCAGGACTAGCGGGAGGCTGACAGATACGCAGTATTTT.

The chain combines TRBV11-1 with TRBJ2-7; perhaps TRBD2 as D (6 bases). V was clipped by 2 bases and J by 3 bases, with 23 bases between them. The CDR3 sequence is 18 residues long. CDR1 is SGHAT and CDR2 is FQDESV in the germline V gene (reference sequence). CDR3 coding DNA: TGTGCCAGCAGCTTATCGGGATCCAGGAGGGGAACTTACTACGAGCAGTACTTC. Translated, it gives CASSLSGSRRGTYYEQYF.

CDR3 DNA sequence: TGCGCCAGCAGCTCGGCTGCGGGAGGGCCCGCAGATACGCAGTATTTT. Encoded protein: CASSSAAGGPADTQYF. The chain carries TRBV5-1 and TRBJ2-3; 9 bases are a match to TRBD2. This CDR3 is built from 16 residues. V trimming: 3 bases; J trimming: 4 bases; junction bases outside the gene matches: 9. Germline V lookup: CDR1 SGHRS, CDR2 YFSETQ.

A word on this clonotype: One junction end does not reproduce the germline sequence, and a read error may be involved. V and J are TRBV10-3 and TRBJ2-1, with no clear D. CDR1 and CDR2 (germline): ENHRY, SYGVKD. The CDR3 is 15 residues long. The CDR3 is CAISESLVPYSEQFF. The CDR3 DNA is TGTGCCATCAGTGAGTCGCTGGTACCCTACAGTGAGCAGTTCTTC.

The CDR3 is CSARGGQGGSGNTIYF. Written as DNA, the CDR3 is TGCAGTGCTAGAGGCGGCCAGGGTGGCTCTGGAAACACCATATATTTT. V and J are TRBV20-1 and TRBJ1-3; D may be TRBD1 (5 bases). With 1 base removed from V and 0 bases from J, the gap between germline ends came to 13 bases. The V gene's germline CDR1 is DFQATT and CDR2 SNEGSKA (reference sequence). The CDR3 consists of 16 residues.

This clonotype was recorded a few times. This rearrangement joins TRBV7-9 to TRBJ1-6, with a possible D match to TRBD1 (6 bases). V was clipped by 3 bases and J by 10 bases, with 13 bases between them. Germline lookup yields CDR1 SEHNR and CDR2 FQNEAQ (reference sequence). The CDR3 extends over 14 amino acids. In DNA form, the CDR3 reads TGTGCCAGCAGCTTGAGCAGGGGAGAGTCACCCCTCCACTTT. Translation: CASSLSRGESPLHF.

In its sample, this clonotype was seen many times. J is TRBJ2-3 and V is TRBV9, with 11 bases lining up with TRBD2. The CDR3 length is 15 residues. Germline CDR1 SGDLS, CDR2 YYNGEE. Trimming cost V 1 base and J 4 bases; bases outside gene matches: 2. In DNA, the CDR3 is TGTGCCAGCAGCGTACTAGCGGGGGGCGCAGATACGCAGTATTTT. Its protein product is CASSVLAGGADTQYF.

The chain employs TRBV5-1 and TRBJ2-3; D is uncertain. Looked up from germline, CDR1 is SGHRS and CDR2 is YFSETQ. This CDR3 is built from 18 residues. With 5 bases removed from V and 5 bases from J, the gap between germline ends came to 27 bases. DNA for the CDR3: TGCGCCAGCAGTCTGCCACCTATGAACCGGGCCGATCTAGATACGCAGTATTTT. Encoded protein: CASSLPPMNRADLDTQYF.

The rearrangement uses TRBV3-1 and TRBJ2-1; D unresolved. The CDR3 loop spans 11 amino acids. V was pared by 0 bases and J by 16 bases, with 10 bases between. Per the germline V gene, CDR1 is LGHDT and CDR2 is YNNKEL (reference sequence). CDR3 sequence (DNA): TGTGCCAGCAGCCAAGAAAGGACGCATTTCTTC. Its protein product is CASSQERTHFF.

The chain recombines TRBV20-1 with TRBJ1-1; D is unclear. V lost 0 bases, J lost 0 bases, and 8 bases lay in between. Germline assignment: CDR1 DFQATT and CDR2 SNEGSKA (reference sequence). The CDR3 contains 14 residues. CDR3 sequence reads: CSAREAGMNTEAFF. The CDR3 DNA reads TGCAGTGCTAGAGAAGCGGGCATGAACACTGAAGCTTTCTTT.

This clonotype was found a few times. The V call is TRBV15, the J call TRBJ2-7; perhaps TRBD1 as D (6 bases). Germline V gives CDR1 LNHNV, CDR2 YYDKDF (reference sequence). The length of the CDR3 is 15 residues. Trimming left V 4 bases short and J 4 bases short, with 17 bases between. Here the CDR3 reads CATSIGRGPPYEQYF. In DNA form, the CDR3 reads TGTGCCACCAGCATCGGCAGGGGACCCCCTTACGAGCAGTACTTC.

This sequence joins TRBV6-2 or TRBV6-3 and TRBJ2-1; 7 nucleotides match TRBD2. Germline CDR1 reads MNHEY; CDR2 reads SVGEGT. Unmatched junction bases numbered 8, after V lost 2 bases and J lost 4 bases. The CDR3 contains 16 residues. The CDR3 here is CASSYGAGTKYNEQFF. The CDR3 coding sequence is TGTGCCAGCAGTTACGGAGCCGGGACTAAGTACAATGAGCAGTTCTTC.